The entry that follows covers one TCR beta chain sequence. Its antigen is unknown. The sample originates from a study of T-cell memory formation after mild COVID-19. Study-level background: In these data, TCR clusters were largely donor specific. Findings of the study overall: The authors left the SARS-CoV-2 specificity of second-wave clones peaking on day 37 unconfirmed.

Sample barcodes and UMIs were carried by the TCR alpha and TCR beta cDNA libraries that 5'RACE generated with constant-segment primers. TCRdb re-called the 5' RACE reads through MiXCR, storing one row per CDR3 protein. The sample has about 560,000 distinct CDR3 sequences, less than 25% seen once. The sequence came from an adult woman who had mild COVID-19 (a few samples of this study predate the infection). Cell type and time point are not known. The sequenced sample consisted of PBMCs or a T cell subset sorted from them (not recorded which).

This chain's CDR3 is CASSQEGTSGAGQFF. CDR3 coding DNA: TGTGCCAGCAGCCAAGAAGGGACTAGCGGGGCAGGGCAGTTCTTC. The chain carries TRBV3-1 and TRBJ2-1, with 13 nucleotides matching TRBD2. CDR1 LGHDT and CDR2 YNNKEL come from the germline V gene (reference sequence). The CDR3 consists of 15 residues. The V gene end was trimmed by 0 bases and the J gene end by 12 bases; junction bases not matched to a gene: 5.